Shown below are 16 T cell receptor beta chains from a single sample sequenced in a study of human T cells and chemical hapten exposure. TCRdb ran MiXCR on the RACE reads and lists one entry per CDR3 protein. The sample holds under 95,000 distinct CDR3 sequences; 8.5% to 9% are singletons and the top ten take 2.9%. The time point here: healthy volunteer bleed at 2 weeks. Total RNA was isolated from whole blood that had not been fractionated. The sample taken for sequencing was whole blood. Every receptor here comes from a female donor in good health. Some clones in this sample may be carry-over from other donors' samples.

The chain uses TRBV6-2 or TRBV6-3 and TRBJ2-1; TRBD2 matches at 7 bases. There are 13 residues in the CDR3. The germline gives CDR1 MNHEY, CDR2 SVGEGT. The V gene end was trimmed by 2 bases and the J gene end by 10 bases; junction bases not matched to a gene: 5. The DNA for the CDR3 is TGTGCCAGCAGTTACCCGGCGGGAGTGGAGCAGTTCTTC. Its translation: CASSYPAGVEQFF.

Here the CDR3 DNA reads TGTGCCAGCAGTTACTCTTCAGGGACGCAAGGCTACACCTTC. Amino acid sequence: CASSYSSGTQGYTF. The V gene is TRBV6-5, the J gene TRBJ1-2; a possible D gene is TRBD1 (5 bases). V was trimmed by 0 bases and J by 8 bases, leaving 13 bases between them. The CDR3 contains 14 residues. The V gene's germline CDR1 is MNHEY and CDR2 SVGAGI.

This sequence joins TRBV4-1 and TRBJ2-4; 9 bases are a match to TRBD1. The length of the CDR3 is 16 residues. V lost 2 bases and J lost 3; bases outside the gene matches: 5. Germline CDR1 and CDR2: MGHRA and YSYEKL. The CDR3 reads CASSQTGGSGKNIQYF. CDR3 coding DNA: TGCGCCAGCAGCCAAACAGGGGGCTCTGGCAAAAACATTCAGTACTTC.

The chain combines TRBV12-3 or TRBV12-4 with TRBJ1-4, with D maybe TRBD1 (5 bases). The CDR3 is 14 amino acids. Deletions cut 6 bases from V and 8 bases from J, with 16 bases between. The CDR3 is CASSPGGVEEKLFF. DNA of the CDR3: TGTGCCAGCAGCCCCGGGGGGGTAGAGGAAAAACTGTTTTTT.

The rearrangement uses TRBV30 and TRBJ1-4; D not certain. Germline V CDR1 and CDR2: GTSNPN, SVGIG (reference sequence). The CDR3 covers 13 residues. Trimming took 7 bases from V and 0 from J, leaving 9 bases between them. In nucleotides, the CDR3 is TGTGCCTACGTAGTTGCAACTAATGAAAAACTGTTTTTT. As protein: CAYVVATNEKLFF.

This clonotype was counted a few times. The chain has TRBV5-1 and TRBJ1-4; 7 bases are shared with TRBD1. The V and J ends lost 4 bases and 5 bases, in that order; junction bases with no gene match: 8. Germline V gene lookup returns CDR1 SGHRS and CDR2 YFSETQ. The CDR3 is 15 residues long. Written as DNA, the CDR3 is TGCGCCAGCAGCCCGGACAGGCCTCCAAATGAAAAACTGTTTTTT. It encodes CASSPDRPPNEKLFF.

The chain is built from TRBV2 and TRBJ2-1, with D perhaps being TRBD1 or TRBD2 (6 bases each). The germline V gene encodes CDR1 SNHLY and CDR2 FYNNEI. V was pared by 6 bases and J by 7 bases, with 19 bases between. The CDR3 is made up of 15 amino acids. The CDR3 DNA is TGTGCCAGCAGGAGGAGGGGGTGGCGAGCGAATGAGCAGTTCTTC. It yields the protein CASRRRGWRANEQFF.

This clonotype was picked up a small number of times. J is TRBJ2-1 and V is TRBV5-1; 13 nucleotides align to TRBD2. CDR1 SGHRS and CDR2 YFSETQ come from the germline V gene. The CDR3 totals 15 residues. The trim removed 5 bases at V and 6 bases at J, leaving 5 bases unmatched. CDR3 sequence reads: CASRSLAGGPNEQFF. Written as DNA, the CDR3 is TGCGCCAGCAGATCACTAGCGGGAGGGCCCAATGAGCAGTTCTTC.

The chain combines TRBV4-3 with TRBJ2-3, with a tentative D call TRBD1 (7 bases). Germline V gene lookup returns CDR1 LGHNA and CDR2 YSLEER. Trimming pared 1 base from V and 4 bases from J, leaving 21 bases between. This CDR3 has 18 residues. The CDR3 DNA sequence: TGCGCCAGCAGCCAAGTATATGAGACAGGGAGGTCATCAGATACGCAGTATTTT. It encodes CASSQVYETGRSSDTQYF.

Only a few counts were recorded for this clonotype. The chain joins TRBV19 to TRBJ2-1; TRBD2 matches 10 bases. From germline, CDR1 is LNHDA and CDR2 SQIVND (reference sequence). With V trimmed by 1 base and J by 12 bases, 6 bases remained unmatched. This CDR3 comprises 14 residues. Written as DNA, the CDR3 is TGTGCCAGTAGTATAGGAGGACTAGCGGCCGGGCAGTTCTTC. This gives the protein CASSIGGLAAGQFF.

The chain employs TRBV6-4 and TRBJ2-3; a possible D gene is TRBD2 (6 bases). Germline V gene data show CDR1 as MRHNA and CDR2 as SNTAGT. Trimming removed 9 bases at V and 4 bases at J, with 11 bases between. CDR3 length: 12 amino acids. The DNA for the CDR3 is TGTGCCAGACGGGGGATTCCAGATACGCAGTATTTT. Its protein product is CARRGIPDTQYF.

This clonotype was seen only a few times. The V gene is TRBV7-9, the J gene TRBJ2-7; either TRBD1 or TRBD2 may fit D (6 bases each). The V and J ends lost 2 bases and 7 bases respectively, with 21 bases between them. The CDR3 extends over 16 amino acids. Germline V gives CDR1 SEHNR, CDR2 FQNEAQ (reference sequence). CDR3 in amino acids: CASSLPLQGPGEEQYF. For the CDR3, the DNA is TGTGCCAGCAGCTTACCCCTACAGGGTCCGGGGGAGGAGCAGTACTTC. The full variable domain, its missing parts supplied by reference TRBV7-9 and TRBJ2-7, is DTGVSQNPRHKITKRGQNVTFRCDPISEHNRLYWYRQTLGQGPEFLTYFQNEAQLEKSRLLSDRFSAERPKGSFSTLEIQRTEQGDSAMYLCASSLPLQGPGEEQYFGPGTRLTVT.

This clonotype has ten or more counts. The chain links TRBV11-2 to TRBJ1-2; D is uncertain. V gave up 1 base and J gave up 4 bases, with 13 bases separating them. In germline, CDR1 is SGHAT, CDR2 FQNNGV. This CDR3 region has 15 residues. The CDR3 region has the DNA TGTGCCAGCAGCTTAGGAGGCAGAGTTAGCTATGGCTACACCTTC. It codes for CASSLGGRVSYGYTF. The entire variable domain, with the rest obtained from reference TRBV11-2 and TRBJ1-2, is as follows: EAGVAQSPRYKIIEKRQSVAFWCNPISGHATLYWYQQILGQGPKLLIQFQNNGVVDDSQLPKDRFSAERLKGVDSTLKIQPAKLEDSAVYLCASSLGGRVSYGYTFGSGTRLTVV.

The sample holds many counts of this clonotype. This sequence joins TRBV29-1 and TRBJ2-1; 9 bases fit TRBD1. The junction had 10 bases not matched to a gene; V was cut back by 5 bases and J by 8 bases. This CDR3 has 14 amino acids. CDR1 and CDR2 from the germline V gene are SQVTM and ANQGSEA. The CDR3 is CSVLRDRVIYEQFF. DNA of the CDR3: TGCAGCGTTTTGCGGGACAGGGTAATTTATGAGCAGTTCTTC.

The V and J genes are TRBV20-1 and TRBJ1-5; D gene uncertain. With 3 bases removed from V and 1 base from J, the gap between germline ends came to 16 bases. There are 16 residues in the CDR3. In germline, CDR1 is DFQATT, CDR2 SNEGSKA (reference sequence). The CDR3 nucleotides read TGCAGTGCTAGCAACCCCGAGGGTATAAGCAATCAGCCCCAGCATTTT. Its translation is CSASNPEGISNQPQHF.

As to this clonotype: Germline is not matched at one junction end, which may reflect a read error. The CDR3 DNA reads as TGTGTCAGCCCACCCCGTGCAGGAGACTTTATGAACACTGAAGCTTTCTTT. Residues: CVSPPRAGDFMNTEAFF. This rearrangement joins TRBV28 to TRBJ1-1; D gene unclear. CDR1 and CDR2 from the germline V gene are MDHEN and SYDVKM. The CDR3 extends over 17 amino acids.